The clone carrying this TCR beta chain has a count of ten or more. This sample is drawn from a study of T-cell reconstitution after alpha-beta-depleted transplantation in children. Researchers prepared the TCRbeta library using unique molecular identifiers, the study reports. TCRdb itself ran the PCR reads through MiXCR, one entry per CDR3 protein. The top ten hold 13% to 15% of the sample, which has around 490,000 distinct CDR3 sequences, about an eighth seen once. The germline gives CDR1 SGHTA, CDR2 FQGNSA. V was cut by 5 bases and J by 2 bases, with 15 bases left in between. The CDR3 sequence is 16 residues long.

The chain uses TRBV7-2 and TRBJ1-4; D is ambiguous. The sample consisted of PBMCs, mostly from graft donor cells, taken 180 days after TCRalphabeta/CD19-depleted stem cell transplant. This TCR derives from a female patient aged 2-9 years who had a stem cell transplant for aplastic anemia, so the T cells may come from the graft donor. The CDR3 bases are TGTGCCAGCAGCCGATTTGGACGGGCGACTAATGAAAAACTGTTTTTT. This translates into CASSRFGRATNEKLFF. Using reference TRBV7-2 and TRBJ1-4 for the parts outside the CDR3, the full variable domain is GAGVSQSPSNKVTEKGKDVELRCDPISGHTALYWYRQSLGQGLEFLIYFQGNSAPDKSGLPSDRFSAERTGGSVSTLTIQRTQQEDSAVYLCASSRFGRATNEKLFFGSGTQLSVL.